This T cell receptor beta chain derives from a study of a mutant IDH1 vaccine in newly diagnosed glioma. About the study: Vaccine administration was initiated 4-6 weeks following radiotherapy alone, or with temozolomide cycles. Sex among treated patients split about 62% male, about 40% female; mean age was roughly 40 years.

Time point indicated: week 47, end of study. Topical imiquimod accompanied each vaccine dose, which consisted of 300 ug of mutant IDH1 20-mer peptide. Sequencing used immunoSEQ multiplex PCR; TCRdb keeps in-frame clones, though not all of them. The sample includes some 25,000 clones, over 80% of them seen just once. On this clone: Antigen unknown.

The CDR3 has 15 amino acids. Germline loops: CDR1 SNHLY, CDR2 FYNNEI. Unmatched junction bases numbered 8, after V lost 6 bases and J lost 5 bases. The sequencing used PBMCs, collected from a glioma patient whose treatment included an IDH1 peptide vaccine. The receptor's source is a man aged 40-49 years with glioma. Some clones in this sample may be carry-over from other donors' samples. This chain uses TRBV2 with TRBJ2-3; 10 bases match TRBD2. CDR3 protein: CASSRLAGVLDTQYF. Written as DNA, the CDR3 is TGTGCCAGCAGCAGGCTAGCGGGGGTGCTAGATACGCAGTATTTT.